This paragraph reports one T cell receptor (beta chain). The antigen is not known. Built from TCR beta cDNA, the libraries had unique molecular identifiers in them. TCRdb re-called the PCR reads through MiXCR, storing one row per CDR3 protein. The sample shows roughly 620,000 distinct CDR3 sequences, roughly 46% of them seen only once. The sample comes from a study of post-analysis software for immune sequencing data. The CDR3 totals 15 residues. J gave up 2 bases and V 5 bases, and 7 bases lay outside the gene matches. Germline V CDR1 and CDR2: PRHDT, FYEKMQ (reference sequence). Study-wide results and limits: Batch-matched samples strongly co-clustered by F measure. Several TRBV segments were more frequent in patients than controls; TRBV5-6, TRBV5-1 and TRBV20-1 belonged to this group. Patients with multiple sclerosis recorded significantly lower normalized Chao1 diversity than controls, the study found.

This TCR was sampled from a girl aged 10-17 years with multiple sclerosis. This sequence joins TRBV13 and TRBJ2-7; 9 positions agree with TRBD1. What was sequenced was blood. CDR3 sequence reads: CASSLRQGVPYEQYF. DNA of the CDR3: TGTGCCAGCAGCCTACGACAGGGGGTCCCCTACGAGCAGTACTTC.